This T cell receptor beta chain was captured in a study of cytomegalovirus exposure and HLA in healthy donors. Regarding donors, all were healthy bone marrow donors. Whole-study findings and limits: Previous analysis showed most TCR beta V segments were productive about 87% or about 30% of the time. Follow-up analysis seemed to connect common viral pathogens with several of the most significant clusters identified.

60 Vbeta and 13 Jbeta primers were used in PCR. Repertoires were generated with immunoSEQ multiplex PCR, while TCRdb's copy carries only in-frame clones and drops some. This table holds about 150,000 clones, around 79% found once. Regarding this clone: Its antigen is unknown.

The V gene end was trimmed by 4 bases and the J gene end by 4 bases; junction bases not matched to a gene: 6. Germline CDR1 LGHNA, CDR2 YNFKEQ. The CDR3 has 16 residues. The chain couples TRBV4-2 to TRBJ2-2; TRBD2 aligns across 10 bases. The clonotype comes from a man in his fifties in good health and CMV-seropositive. Sequenced sample: PBMCs. The CDR3 DNA reads as TGTGCCAGCAGCCTTCTAGCGGGAGAGGGCACCGGGGAGCTGTTTTTT. The encoded protein is CASSLLAGEGTGELFF.